Described below is a single TCR beta chain sequence and its context. Antigen: not known. The sample belongs to a study of T cell repertoires in cytomegalovirus infection. From the reads, TCRdb called clonotypes with MiXCR, one entry per CDR3 protein. This sample carries 86,000 or so distinct CDR3 sequences, about 24% of them seen once, and the ten largest clones take 50%. Germline assignment: CDR1 MDHEN and CDR2 SYDVKM. The CDR3 is made up of 16 amino acids. The trim removed 10 bases at V and 5 bases at J, leaving 17 bases unmatched. The sequence was obtained from a human donor in good health (CMV status not recorded). Some clones in this sample may be carry-over from other donors' samples. The starting material was CD8+ T cells from cultured PBMCs, obtained from culture after CMV antigen stimulation. The rearrangement links TRBV28 to TRBJ2-7; 10 bases are shared with TRBD2. CDR3 in amino acids: CAIHGPSGGIIDEQYF. CDR3 sequence (DNA): TGTGCCATACACGGACCTAGCGGGGGAATCATCGACGAGCAGTACTTC.